The present TCR beta chain was sequenced within a study of cytomegalovirus exposure and HLA in healthy donors. CDR1 is GTSNPN, CDR2 SVGIG, per germline (reference sequence). V lost 1 base and J 3 bases, leaving 9 bases between the germline ends. The CDR3 extends over 13 amino acids. Study-wide results and limits: TRBV6-2, TRBV6-3 and some other V segments were excluded as indistinguishable.

As for this clone: What it recognizes is unknown.

PCR primers comprised 60 Vbeta and 13 Jbeta primers. Using immunoSEQ multiplex PCR, the repertoire was profiled, and TCRdb retains in-frame clones only, with some absent. The table includes approximately 120,000 clones, approximately 80% detected once. This chain joins TRBV30 and TRBJ1-1, with D perhaps matching TRBD1 (5 bases). This sequence originates from a man aged 35 to 55 in good health and CMV-seronegative. The sequenced material came from PBMCs. The CDR3 protein is CAWSGSGDTEAFF. The CDR3 DNA reads as TGTGCCTGGAGTGGGTCGGGGGACACTGAAGCTTTCTTT.